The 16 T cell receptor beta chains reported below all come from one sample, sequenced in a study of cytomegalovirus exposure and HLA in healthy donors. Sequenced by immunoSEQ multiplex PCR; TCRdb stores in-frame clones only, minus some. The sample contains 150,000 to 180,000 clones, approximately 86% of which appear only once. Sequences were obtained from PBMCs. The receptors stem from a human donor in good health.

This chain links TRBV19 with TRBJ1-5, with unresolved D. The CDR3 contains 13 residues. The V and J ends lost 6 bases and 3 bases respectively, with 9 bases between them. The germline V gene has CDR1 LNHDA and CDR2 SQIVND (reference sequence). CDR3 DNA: TGTGCCAGTAGAGAACTGAACAATCAGCCCCAGCATTTT. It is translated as CASRELNNQPQHF.

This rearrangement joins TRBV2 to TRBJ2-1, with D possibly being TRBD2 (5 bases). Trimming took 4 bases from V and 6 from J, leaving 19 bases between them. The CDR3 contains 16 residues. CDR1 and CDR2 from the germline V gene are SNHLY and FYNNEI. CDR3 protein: CASSAVGPNRGNEQFF. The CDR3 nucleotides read TGTGCCAGCAGTGCCGTCGGACCCAATCGGGGCAATGAGCAGTTCTTC.

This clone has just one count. The CDR3 loop reads CASSVGLRGRPKGRSGANVLTF. DNA for the CDR3: TGTGCCAGCAGCGTTGGTCTCAGGGGGCGCCCAAAAGGCCGGTCTGGGGCCAACGTCCTGACTTTC. The chain joins TRBV14 to TRBJ2-6; 8 nucleotides align to TRBD1. V shed 5 bases and J 1 base; nucleotides not matched to a gene: 22. CDR3 length: 22 amino acids. The V gene's germline CDR1 is SGHDN and CDR2 FVKESK.

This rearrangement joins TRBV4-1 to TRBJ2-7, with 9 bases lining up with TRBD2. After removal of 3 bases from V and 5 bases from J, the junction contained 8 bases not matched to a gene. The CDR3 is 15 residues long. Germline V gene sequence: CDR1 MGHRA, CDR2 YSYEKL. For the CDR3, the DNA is TGCGCCAGCAGCCACTTACTTAGCGGGAGTAACGAGCAGTACTTC. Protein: CASSHLLSGSNEQYF.

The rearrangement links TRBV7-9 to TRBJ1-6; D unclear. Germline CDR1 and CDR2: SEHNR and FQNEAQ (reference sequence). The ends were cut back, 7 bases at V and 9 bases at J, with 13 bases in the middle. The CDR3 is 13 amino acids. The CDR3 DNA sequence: TGTGCCAGCATTTCTCTCCCAGGTTCACCCCTCCACTTT. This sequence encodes CASISLPGSPLHF.

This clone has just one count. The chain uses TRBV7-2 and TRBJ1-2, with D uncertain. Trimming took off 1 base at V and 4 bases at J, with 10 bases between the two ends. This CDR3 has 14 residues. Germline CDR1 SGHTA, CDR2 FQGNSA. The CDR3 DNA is TGTGCCAGCAGCTTAGACTCGGGAGGCTATGGCTACACCTTC. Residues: CASSLDSGGYGYTF.

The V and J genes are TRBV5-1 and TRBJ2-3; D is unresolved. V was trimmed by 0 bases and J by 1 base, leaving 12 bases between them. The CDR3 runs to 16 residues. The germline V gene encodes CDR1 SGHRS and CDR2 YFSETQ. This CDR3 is CASSLAQLIRTDTQYF. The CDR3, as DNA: TGCGCCAGCAGCTTGGCCCAGTTAATCCGCACAGATACGCAGTATTTT.

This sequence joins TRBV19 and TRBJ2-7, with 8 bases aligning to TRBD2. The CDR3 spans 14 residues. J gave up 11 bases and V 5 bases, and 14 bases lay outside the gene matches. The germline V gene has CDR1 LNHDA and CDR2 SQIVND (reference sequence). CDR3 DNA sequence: TGTGCCAGTAGTGTAAGCGGGGGTTTTAACGGCGAGTACTTC. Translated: CASSVSGGFNGEYF. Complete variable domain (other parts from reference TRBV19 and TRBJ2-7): DGGITQSPKYLFRKEGQNVTLSCEQNLNHDAMYWYRQDPGQGLRLIYYSQIVNDFQKGDIAEGYSVSREKKESFPLTVTSAQKNPTAFYLCASSVSGGFNGEYFGPGTRLTVT.

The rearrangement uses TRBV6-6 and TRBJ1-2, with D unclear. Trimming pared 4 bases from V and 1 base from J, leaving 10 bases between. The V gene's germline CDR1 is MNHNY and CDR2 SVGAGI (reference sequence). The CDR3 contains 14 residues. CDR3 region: CASSSPASNYGYTF. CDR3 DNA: TGTGCCAGCAGTTCCCCAGCGAGTAACTATGGCTACACCTTC.

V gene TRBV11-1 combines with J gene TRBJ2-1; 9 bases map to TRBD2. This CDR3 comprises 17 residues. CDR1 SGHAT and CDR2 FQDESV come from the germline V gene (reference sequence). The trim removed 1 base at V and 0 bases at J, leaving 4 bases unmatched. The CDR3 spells CASSLVAGGPSYNEQFF. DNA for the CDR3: TGTGCCAGCAGCTTAGTGGCGGGAGGGCCCTCCTACAATGAGCAGTTCTTC. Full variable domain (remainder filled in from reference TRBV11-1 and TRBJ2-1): EAEVAQSPRYKITEKSQAVAFWCDPISGHATLYWYRQILGQGPELLVQFQDESVVDDSQLPKDRFSAERLKGVDSTLKIQPAELGDSAMYLCASSLVAGGPSYNEQFFGPGTRLTVL.

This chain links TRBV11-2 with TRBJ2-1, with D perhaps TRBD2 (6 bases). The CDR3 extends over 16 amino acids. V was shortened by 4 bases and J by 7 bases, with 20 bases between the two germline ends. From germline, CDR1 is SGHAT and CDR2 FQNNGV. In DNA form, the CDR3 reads TGTGCCAGCAGCTCACAAGGGGCTAGCGAGAAAAATGAGCAGTTCTTC. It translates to CASSSQGASEKNEQFF.

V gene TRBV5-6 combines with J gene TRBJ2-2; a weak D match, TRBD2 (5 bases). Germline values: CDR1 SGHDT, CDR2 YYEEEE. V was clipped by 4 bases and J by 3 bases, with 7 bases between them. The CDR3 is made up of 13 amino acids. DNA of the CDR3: TGTGCCAGCAGCCTGGGAGACACCGGGGAGCTGTTTTTT. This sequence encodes CASSLGDTGELFF.

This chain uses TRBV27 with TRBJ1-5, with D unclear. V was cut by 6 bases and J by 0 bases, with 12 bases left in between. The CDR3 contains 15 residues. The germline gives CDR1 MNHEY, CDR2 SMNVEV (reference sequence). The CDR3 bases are TGTGCCAGCAGAAGAGGAGGAGTTAGCAATCAGCCCCAGCATTTT. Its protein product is CASRRGGVSNQPQHF.

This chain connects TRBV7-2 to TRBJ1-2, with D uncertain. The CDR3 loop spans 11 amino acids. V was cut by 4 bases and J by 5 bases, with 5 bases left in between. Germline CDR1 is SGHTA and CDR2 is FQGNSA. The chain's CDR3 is CASSSYYGYTF. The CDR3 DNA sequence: TGTGCCAGCAGCTCCTATTATGGCTACACCTTC.

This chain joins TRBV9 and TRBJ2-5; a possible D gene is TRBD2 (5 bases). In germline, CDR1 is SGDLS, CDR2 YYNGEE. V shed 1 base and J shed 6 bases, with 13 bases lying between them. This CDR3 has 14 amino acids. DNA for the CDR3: TGTGCCAGCAGCGTATTAGCGACCCACAAGACCCAGTACTTC. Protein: CASSVLATHKTQYF. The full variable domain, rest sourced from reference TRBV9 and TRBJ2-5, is DSGVTQTPKHLITATGQRVTLRCSPRSGDLSVYWYQQSLDQGLQFLIQYYNGEERAKGNILERFSAQQFPDLHSELNLSSLELGDSALYFCASSVLATHKTQYFGPGTRLLVL.

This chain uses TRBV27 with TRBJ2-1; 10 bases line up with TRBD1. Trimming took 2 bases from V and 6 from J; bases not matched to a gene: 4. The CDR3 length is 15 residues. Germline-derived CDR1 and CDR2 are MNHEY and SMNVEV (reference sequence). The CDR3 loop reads CASSLKTGGTNEQFF. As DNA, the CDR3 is TGTGCCAGCAGTTTAAAGACAGGGGGCACCAATGAGCAGTTCTTC.